Given below is one TCR beta chain in context. The CDR3 sequence is 14 residues long. V trimming: 9 bases; J trimming: 4 bases; junction bases outside the gene matches: 5. CDR1 is SGHTA and CDR2 is FQGNSA in the germline V gene. This sample was included in a study of blood T cell repertoires in COVID-19. Background on the study: Spain, Italy and the United States supplied samples that represented acute and convalescent COVID-19. Sample material is recorded as cDNA or gDNA derived from T cells, B-cell-depleted T cells, or PBMCs.

As handled by the study authors: Estimates of nucleated cell counts were drawn from the amplification of reference gene primers. Generated by immunoSEQ multiplex PCR, the TCRdb table keeps only in-frame clones and is missing some. The V and J calls and clone size were taken over from that table, and D and trimming were inferred from the DNA. The table has a few hundred thousand clones, 75% to 90% seen once; the top ten hold approximately 2.1%. This receptor was identified in a man in his thirties or forties who had recovered from COVID-19. The gene calls are TRBV7-2 and TRBJ2-1, with 11 nucleotides matching TRBD2. Input material: peripheral blood. The CDR3, as DNA: TGTGCCAGTGGGACTAGCGGCCTATACAATGAGCAGTTCTTC. Translation: CASGTSGLYNEQFF.